A single sample gave rise to the 2 T cell receptor beta chains below, sequenced in a study of OX40 agonist ivuxolimab in advanced cancers. TCRdb keeps only in-frame clones here, not all; method: immunoSEQ multiplex PCR. Among 75,000 to 100,000 clones, under 90% were seen once, and the ten largest hold around 2%. Sample: CD4+ or CD8+ T cells sorted from blood, taken in a trial of the OX40 agonist ivuxolimab. Every receptor here comes from an adult with an advanced solid tumor such as melanoma, head and neck, liver or kidney cancer.

Worth noting for this clone: The junction does not match germline at one end; this may be a read error. The CDR3 nucleotides are TGTGCCGGCAGTTACGACAGGGCACGTACTGAAGCTTTCTTT. This encodes CAGSYDRARTEAFF. V is TRBV6-5 and J is TRBJ1-1; 7 positions match TRBD1. This CDR3 region has 14 residues. CDR1 is MNHEY, CDR2 SVGAGI, per germline.

The genes are TRBV10-3 and TRBJ2-7; D tentatively reads TRBD1 or TRBD2 (6 bases each). This CDR3 spans 15 amino acids. V was trimmed by 9 bases and J by 0 bases, leaving 18 bases between them. From germline, CDR1 is ENHRY and CDR2 SYGVKD. CDR3 in DNA: TGTGCCATTAGAGGGGGGCTAGCGACCTCCTACGAGCAGTACTTC. As protein: CAIRGGLATSYEQYF.